The subject of this entry is one TCR beta chain. Antigen: not known. This record comes from a study of vaccination and CD4 T cells after COVID-19. The CDR3 runs 14 residues. Trimming pared 2 bases from V and 5 bases from J, leaving 12 bases between. The germline V gene has CDR1 SGHAT and CDR2 FQNNGV. The Oncomine TCR Beta short-read assay was applied to DNA of cultured CD4+ T cells. Each CDR3 protein gets one entry after TCRdb re-called the PCR reads with MiXCR. The sample carries around 3,900 distinct CDR3 sequences, 15% to 20% recorded once. Specified treatment: roughly 10-day PBMC culture with coronavirus spike peptide pools or control peptides (ViraFEST assay).

This rearrangement joins TRBV11-2 to TRBJ1-1; D might be TRBD1 (6 bases). Material: CD4+ T cells from blood, cultured in vitro. The clonotype was recovered from a human donor who had recovered from COVID-19. CDR3 residues: CASSLTGIRTEAFF. CDR3 bases: TGTGCCAGCAGCTTAACAGGGATCCGGACTGAAGCTTTCTTT.